A selection of T cell receptor beta chains follows, all from one sample in a study of T cell responses to AZD1222 COVID-19 vaccine. The method was immunoSEQ multiplex PCR; TCRdb's version includes in-frame clones alone and lacks a portion of them. The table lists over 100,000 clones, around nine tenths of them singletons, with around 12% in the top ten. The material was peripheral blood, obtained on day 0 of AZD1222 vaccination. The receptors were gathered from an adult in good health. Each CDR3 is given with its conserved first and last residue. The order of the fields is V gene, J gene, clone size, D gene, CDR3 DNA, CDR3 protein. The D gene is left open where the match is weak. Clone size is shown for a subset of rows, as once, few, many or a class of expanded clone.

TRBV19	TRBJ2-7	-	TRBD2	TGTGCCAGTAGTAAAGGGACTAGCGGGAAAATCTCCTACGAGCAGTACTTC	CASSKGTSGKISYEQYF
TRBV5-1	TRBJ2-2	-	-	TGCGCCAGCAGCAGACAGGATAACAGAATCGCCGGGGAGCTGTTTTTT	CASSRQDNRIAGELFF
TRBV18	TRBJ1-1	few	-	TGTGCCAGCTCACCTGGCCAGAACACTGAAGCTTTCTTT	CASSPGQNTEAFF
TRBV5-6	TRBJ1-3	-	-	TGTGCCAGCAGCTTGCAGGCTGGAAACACCATATATTTT	CASSLQAGNTIYF
TRBV6-6	TRBJ2-7	-	-	TGTGCCAGCAGCCCCGGACAATCTAAAGAGCAGTACTTC	CASSPGQSKEQYF
TRBV3-1/TRBV3-2	TRBJ1-3	-	-	TGTGCCAGCAGCCAGAGGACTGTCTCTGGAAACACCATATATTTT	CASSQRTVSGNTIYF
TRBV5-1	TRBJ2-1	-	-	TGCGCCAGCAGCTTGGGCCAGATCTCCAATGAGCAGTTCTTC	CASSLGQISNEQFF
TRBV3-1/TRBV3-2	TRBJ1-6	-	-	TGTGCCAGCAGCTTTGAGGTGGGCTCACCCCTCCACTTT	CASSFEVGSPLHF
TRBV30	TRBJ1-2	-	-	TGTGCCTGGAGTGTACGGGCAGGGGAAGCTGGCTACACCTTC	CAWSVRAGEAGYTF
TRBV30	TRBJ2-2	-	-	TGTGCCTGGAGTGTATCCGGATTGAACACCGGGGAGCTGTTTTTT	CAWSVSGLNTGELFF
TRBV5-1	TRBJ2-1	-	TRBD2	TGCGCCAGCAGCCGTACTAGCGGAAGCTACAATGAGCAGTTCTTC	CASSRTSGSYNEQFF
TRBV18	TRBJ1-3	-	TRBD1	TGTGCCAGCTCACCATTTTTACCTGGGACAGGGGGTACCTCTGGAAACACCATATATTTT	CASSPFLPGTGGTSGNTIYF
TRBV24-1	TRBJ2-1	-	-	TGTGCCACCAGTGATCTAAGGCAGGGGATCAATGAGCAGTTCTTC	CATSDLRQGINEQFF
TRBV4-2	TRBJ2-3	-	TRBD2	TGTGCCAGCAGCCAAGACCCTCGGGGCAGCGGGGCGCAGTATTTT	CASSQDPRGSGAQYF
TRBV2	TRBJ1-5	once	-	TGTGCCAGCAGCTTCTATAGCAATCAGCCCCAGCATTTT	CASSFYSNQPQHF
TRBV6-2/TRBV6-3	TRBJ1-2	-	-	TGTGCCAGCAGTCCGAGGGGGGGCCGGTATGGCTACACCTTC	CASSPRGGRYGYTF
TRBV7-9	TRBJ1-3	-	-	TGTGCCAGCAGCCGCAGGGACTTAGGGGGAAACACCATATATTTT	CASSRRDLGGNTIYF
TRBV3-1/TRBV3-2	TRBJ2-7	-	-	TGTGCCAGCAGCTCCTCTATTCACGAGCAGTACTTC	CASSSSIHEQYF
TRBV7-3	TRBJ2-7	-	-	TGTGCCAGCAGCCCAGGGGGGACTTCACAGGCCTACGAGCAGTACTTC	CASSPGGTSQAYEQYF
TRBV6-1	TRBJ2-6	once	-	TGTGCCAGCAGTGAAAGGGAGGGGGGGTTATTAGCTGGGGCCAACGTCCTGACTTTC	CASSEREGGLLAGANVLTF
TRBV14	TRBJ2-5	-	-	TGTGCCAGCAGCCAAGCTCAGGACTACCAAGAGACCCAGTACTTC	CASSQAQDYQETQYF
TRBV3-1/TRBV3-2	TRBJ2-7	few	-	TGTGCCAGCACCGCACAGGGCTACGAGCAGTACTTC	CASTAQGYEQYF
TRBV24-1	TRBJ2-3	-	-	TGTGCCACCAGTGATTTCACAGGGAACACAGATACGCAGTATTTT	CATSDFTGNTDTQYF
TRBV23-1	TRBJ2-7	few	-	TGCGCCAGCAGTCAATCGGGCAGGAACACTAGCACCTCCGCAGTCGTCTACGAGCAGTACTTC	CASSQSGRNTSTSAVVYEQYF
TRBV28	TRBJ1-4	-	-	TGTGCCAGCAGTCCCCCCGGGGGAAGGCAAGAAAAACTGTTTTTT	CASSPPGGRQEKLFF
TRBV10-3	TRBJ2-3	-	-	TGTGCCATCAGTGCCTCACTGGATACGCAGTATTTT	CAISASLDTQYF
TRBV3-1/TRBV3-2	TRBJ1-3	-	-	TGTGCCAGCAGCCAAGATAGCCCAGGAAACACCATATATTTT	CASSQDSPGNTIYF
TRBV3-1/TRBV3-2	TRBJ1-5	-	TRBD1	TGTGCCAGCAGCCAAGATCCAGGGGGCGCGGGTCAGCCCCAGCATTTT	CASSQDPGGAGQPQHF
TRBV28	TRBJ1-5	-	TRBD1	TGTGCCAGCAGGGCGACAGGGGACAATCAGCCCCAGCATTTT	CASRATGDNQPQHF
TRBV19	TRBJ1-5	-	TRBD1	TGTGCCAGTAGGACCCCCCAGGGGGCTGGTCAGCCCCAGCATTTT	CASRTPQGAGQPQHF
TRBV19	TRBJ2-3	-	-	TGTGCCAGTAGGAACACAGATACGCAGTATTTT	CASRNTDTQYF
TRBV2	TRBJ1-2	few	-	TGTGCCAGCACTGGGGGCGGGGGCTACTATGGCTACACCTTC	CASTGGGGYYGYTF
TRBV15	TRBJ1-3	-	-	TGTGCCACCAGCGATGGCCGAAGCTCTGGAAACACCATATATTTT	CATSDGRSSGNTIYF
TRBV7-3	TRBJ2-7	-	TRBD1	TGTGCCAGCAGCTCCCACCGGGACAGGGAGTACGAGCAGTACTTC	CASSSHRDREYEQYF
TRBV3-1/TRBV3-2	TRBJ2-6	-	-	TGTGCCAGCAGCCAAGTCGTGGGACTGGGCGGCAACGTCCTGACTTTC	CASSQVVGLGGNVLTF
TRBV15	TRBJ2-7	-	-	TGTGCCACCAGCAGAGATACACAGGGCTCCTACGAGCAGTACTTC	CATSRDTQGSYEQYF
TRBV5-1	TRBJ1-6	-	-	TGCGCCAGCAGCTTGGTCGGGGGGGGTTCACCCCTCCACTTT	CASSLVGGGSPLHF
TRBV28	TRBJ2-1	once	-	TGTGCCAGCAGACTCAGGGCGGAGCAGTTCTTC	CASRLRAEQFF
TRBV3-1/TRBV3-2	TRBJ1-1	-	TRBD1	TGTGCCAGCAGCCAACTACCGGGACAGGGGCCCCCTGAAGCTTTCTTT	CASSQLPGQGPPEAFF
TRBV9	TRBJ1-3	-	-	TGTGCCAGCAGCCCCAGAGGACAGTTCTCTGGAAACACCATATATTTT	CASSPRGQFSGNTIYF
TRBV4-1	TRBJ2-1	-	-	TGCGCCAGCAGCCAAGAGGCAGGAAGGACCGCCGGTGAGCAGTTCTTC	CASSQEAGRTAGEQFF
TRBV5-1	TRBJ1-4	-	TRBD1	TGCGCCAGCAGCAGGGGACAGGCTGCAACTAATGAAAAACTGTTTTTT	CASSRGQAATNEKLFF
TRBV19	TRBJ2-7	-	TRBD1	TGTGCCAGTAGTATCGAGACAGGGAGACCCTACGAGCAGTACTTC	CASSIETGRPYEQYF
TRBV28	TRBJ1-4	-	TRBD1	TGTGCCAGCAGTCAACCAGGCCAGGGGGGTGAAAAACTGTTTTTT	CASSQPGQGGEKLFF
TRBV5-4	TRBJ2-5	-	TRBD2	TGTGCCAGCAGGGGAGGGACTAGCGTTGATGAGACCCAGTACTTC	CASRGGTSVDETQYF
TRBV5-1	TRBJ2-6	once	-	TGCGCCAGCAGCTTGGACAGCTGGGGCGGTGGGGCCAACGTCCTGACTTTC	CASSLDSWGGGANVLTF
TRBV30	TRBJ1-6	-	TRBD1	TGTGCCTGGAGCGGACCGGGGCAGGGGGTTCCCCTCCACTTT	CAWSGPGQGVPLHF
TRBV11-2	TRBJ2-3	once	-	TGTGCCAGCAGCATGCGGGGAACTAGCACAGATACGCAGTATTTT	CASSMRGTSTDTQYF
TRBV28	TRBJ1-2	-	-	TGTGCCAGTCGGGGAGAGGGTTACTATGGCTACACCTTC	CASRGEGYYGYTF